Sequencing of this T cell receptor beta chain was carried out in a study of T cell responses to AZD1222 COVID-19 vaccine. Per germline, CDR1 SGHAT and CDR2 FQNNGV. The junction had 11 bases not matched to a gene; V was cut back by 4 bases and J by 4 bases. The CDR3 runs 17 residues. Some clones are missing from TCRdb's copy, which holds only in-frame ones; the method was immunoSEQ multiplex PCR. The sample records 150,000 or so clones, 82% being singletons. Sequenced here: peripheral blood, sampled on day 0 of MenACWY control vaccination. The clonotype originates from an adult in good health. The V and J genes are TRBV11-2 and TRBJ2-1; 9 bases agree with TRBD2. CDR3 DNA sequence: TGTGCCAGCAGCTGGAGCGTGACTAGCGGCCTATACAATGAGCAGTTCTTC. It is translated as CASSWSVTSGLYNEQFF.